The next 25 T cell receptor beta chains were all read from a single sample in a study of metastatic and nonmetastatic thyroid tumors. Treatment of any kind had been given to no patient before thyroid surgery. Through MiXCR, TCRdb re-clonotyped the PCR reads. The sample holds 50,000 to 70,000 clones, under 5% seen once. The sample consisted of blood. Source of these receptors: a female donor with papillary thyroid cancer or a benign thyroid nodule (not recorded which). Some clones in this sample may be carry-over from other donors' samples.

Worth noting for this clone: Being one base from a much bigger clone, this may be a read error. This chain connects TRBV3-1 to TRBJ1-3, with D possibly being TRBD1 (5 bases). The CDR3 runs to 15 residues. Between the trimmed V and J ends, which lost 4 bases and 4 bases, there was a span of 14 bases. Germline V gene data show CDR1 as LGHDT and CDR2 as YNNKEL (reference sequence). The CDR3 sequence: CASSRRRDGGNTIYF. The CDR3 DNA reads TGTGCCAGCAGCCGCCGCCGGGACGGAGGAAACACCATATATTTT.

This clone is deemed medium-sized. This chain joins TRBV6-2 or TRBV6-3 and TRBJ1-6; no reliable D call. The ends were cut back, 6 bases at V and 11 bases at J, with 11 bases in the middle. The germline V gene has CDR1 MNHEY and CDR2 SVGEGT. The CDR3 runs to 12 residues. CDR3 DNA: TGTGCCAGCAGATCTAGACTGACACCCCTCCACTTT. Amino acids: CASRSRLTPLHF.

This clone was found a few times. Other nucleotide sequences in the sample specify the same CDR3. V is TRBV2 and J is TRBJ2-3; no definite D call. The CDR3 extends over 16 amino acids. Germline lookup yields CDR1 SNHLY and CDR2 FYNNEI. V lost 0 bases and J lost 0, with 10 bases in between. CDR3 amino acids: CASSEAGCVSTDTQYF. In DNA, the CDR3 is TGTGCCAGCAGTGAAGCGGGCTGTGTTAGCACAGATACGCAGTATTTT.

The sample holds many counts of this clone. The chain joins TRBV3-1 to TRBJ1-3; D is unresolved. V lost 8 bases and J 4 bases, leaving 12 bases between the germline ends. The CDR3 contains 13 residues. Germline V CDR1 and CDR2: LGHDT, YNNKEL (reference sequence). This chain's CDR3 is CASHPAGGNTIYF. CDR3 nucleotides: TGTGCCAGCCACCCCGCGGGGGGAAACACCATATATTTT.

This clone was observed many times. The chain recombines TRBV5-1 with TRBJ2-7; 7 nucleotides line up with TRBD1. This CDR3 spans 15 amino acids. Per the germline V gene, CDR1 is SGHRS and CDR2 is YFSETQ. With 3 bases clipped from V and 2 bases from J, the junction kept 8 bases outside the gene matches. The CDR3, as DNA: TGCGCCAGCAGCTGGGATGGGACAGCTACCTACGAGCAGTACTTC. This codes for CASSWDGTATYEQYF.

On this clone: Given a much more abundant clone one base away, this may be a read error. The same CDR3 can be traced to other DNA sequences in this sample. The chain couples TRBV29-1 to TRBJ2-1; D ambiguous. Trimming pared 3 bases from V and 4 bases from J, leaving 13 bases between. The CDR3 consists of 14 residues. From germline, CDR1 is SQVTM and CDR2 ANQGSEA. The CDR3 DNA sequence: TGCAGCGTTGAGGGTACGGCCCAATACAATGAGCAGTTCTTC. It specifies CSVEGTAQYNEQFF.

This clone showed up many times. The rearrangement uses TRBV5-1 and TRBJ2-1; TRBD1 might be the D (6 bases). The CDR3 length is 15 residues. Germline V gene lookup returns CDR1 SGHRS and CDR2 YFSETQ. Trimming took 3 bases from V and 2 from J, leaving 12 bases between them. The CDR3 sequence is CASSWLDSPYNEQFF. The CDR3 bases are TGCGCCAGCAGCTGGTTGGACAGCCCCTACAATGAGCAGTTCTTC.

In this sample, this clone turned up many times. Other DNA sequences in this sample translate to the same CDR3. The genes are TRBV24-1 and TRBJ2-1; tentative D call: TRBD2 (6 bases). Germline V CDR1 and CDR2: KGHDR, SFDVKD. V was clipped by 0 bases and J by 0 bases, with 8 bases between them. The length of the CDR3 is 16 residues. The CDR3 nucleotides read TGTGCCACCAGTGATTTGGCCGGGAGCTCCTACAATGAGCAGTTCTTC. Encoded protein: CATSDLAGSSYNEQFF.

This clone was counted ten times or more. This sequence joins TRBV5-1 and TRBJ2-7; the match to TRBD2 covers 11 bases. The germline V gene encodes CDR1 SGHRS and CDR2 YFSETQ. With V trimmed by 1 base and J by 2 bases, 5 bases remained unmatched. CDR3 length equals 16 residues. CDR3 sequence: CASSLNSGRVAYEQYF. The CDR3 region has the DNA TGCGCCAGCAGCTTGAATAGCGGGAGGGTGGCCTACGAGCAGTACTTC.

This clone was detected many times. The J gene is TRBJ2-5, the V gene TRBV5-1; the D gene is possibly TRBD2 (6 bases). V lost 0 bases and J 2 bases, leaving 14 bases between the germline ends. This CDR3 comprises 16 residues. Germline V gives CDR1 SGHRS, CDR2 YFSETQ. The DNA of the CDR3 is TGCGCCAGCAGCTTGGGTCTTAGCGGAATACAAGAGACCCAGTACTTC. Protein: CASSLGLSGIQETQYF.

This clone showed up many times. J is TRBJ1-1 and V is TRBV28; tentative D call: TRBD1 (5 bases). The germline V gene encodes CDR1 MDHEN and CDR2 SYDVKM. The CDR3 has 14 residues. V was clipped by 1 base and J by 2 bases, with 8 bases between them. The CDR3 DNA follows: TGTGCCAGCAGTTTATCAGGGAGAAACACTGAAGCTTTCTTT. This codes for CASSLSGRNTEAFF.

Turning to this clone: This clone may be a read error of a much larger clone one base away. The CDR3 coding sequence is TGTGCCAGCTCACCAATACCGGAAGAACTAGCGGGAGACACCGGGGGGCTGTTTTTT. Protein sequence: CASSPIPEELAGDTGGLFF. This chain joins TRBV18 and TRBJ2-2, with 11 positions matching TRBD2. Looked up from germline, CDR1 is KGHSH and CDR2 is LQKENI. This CDR3 is built from 19 residues. Together with reference TRBV18 and TRBJ2-2, the CDR3 gives the full variable domain: NAGVMQNPRHLVRRRGQEARLRCSPMKGHSHVYWYRQLPEEGLKFMVYLQKENIIDESGMPKERFSAEFPKEGPSILRIQQVVRGDSAAYFCASSPIPEELAGDTGGLFFGEGSRLTVL.

This clone was recorded many times. V gene TRBV20-1 combines with J gene TRBJ1-5; D gene ambiguous. The ends were cut back, 6 bases at V and 2 bases at J, with 8 bases in the middle. This CDR3 contains 12 residues. The germline gives CDR1 DFQATT, CDR2 SNEGSKA (reference sequence). The chain's CDR3 is CSASGGNQPQHF. The DNA of the CDR3 is TGCAGTGCATCAGGAGGCAATCAGCCCCAGCATTTT.

This clone was detected only a few times. The J gene is TRBJ2-3, the V gene TRBV6-2 or TRBV6-3; 7 bases align to TRBD2. The germline V gene encodes CDR1 MNHEY and CDR2 SVGEGT. Trimming cost V 5 bases and J 5 bases; bases outside gene matches: 19. The CDR3 sequence is 18 residues long. The CDR3 is CASSHYPGLTGGEDTQYF. CDR3 DNA sequence: TGTGCCAGCAGTCACTACCCGGGACTAACGGGAGGCGAAGATACGCAGTATTTT.

This clone was detected many times. This rearrangement joins TRBV4-1 to TRBJ1-2, with D perhaps matching TRBD1 (5 bases). Germline V lookup: CDR1 MGHRA, CDR2 YSYEKL. CDR3 length: 12 amino acids. Trimming stripped 2 bases from V and 9 bases from J, with 10 bases between. In DNA form, the CDR3 reads TGCGCCAGCAGCCAACAGGGCTGGAGCTACACCTTC. Protein: CASSQQGWSYTF.

Concerning this clone itself: This sequence may be a read error, since a much larger clone differs from it by one base. This rearrangement joins TRBV18 to TRBJ1-3; no reliable D call. Trimming left V 1 base short and J 7 bases short, with 14 bases between. Germline CDR1 reads KGHSH; CDR2 reads LQKENI. CDR3 length: 15 residues. CDR3 DNA sequence: TGTGCCAGCTCACCACAAGGAGGAGAAGGGAACACCATATATTTT. Protein sequence: CASSPQGGEGNTIYF.

This clone showed up many times. This chain joins TRBV6-1 and TRBJ1-1; 9 positions match TRBD1. Trimming removed 5 bases from V and 7 bases from J; junction bases left unmatched: 8. The CDR3 is 14 amino acids. CDR1 and CDR2 (germline): MNHNS, SASEGT. CDR3 nucleotide sequence: TGTGCCAGCAGTCCACTACAGGGGGCTAGTGAAGCTTTCTTT. Its protein product is CASSPLQGASEAFF.

The J gene is TRBJ1-2, the V gene TRBV5-1; D gene uncertain. The CDR3 has 15 amino acids. V was clipped by 5 bases and J by 4 bases, with 18 bases between them. Germline V gene lookup returns CDR1 SGHRS and CDR2 YFSETQ. The CDR3 DNA follows: TGCGCCAGCAGTGCGGTTGGAGCTCCACTCTATGGCTACACCTTC. Translation gives CASSAVGAPLYGYTF.

This clone was recorded at least ten times. V gene TRBV28 combines with J gene TRBJ2-7, with D perhaps matching TRBD2 (6 bases). Trimming stripped 3 bases from V and 0 bases from J, with 15 bases between. This CDR3 has 16 amino acids. Germline CDR1 is MDHEN and CDR2 is SYDVKM. The CDR3 nucleotides read TGTGCCAGCAGTTTTACGAAGCGGGTTTACTCCTACGAGCAGTACTTC. Translation gives CASSFTKRVYSYEQYF.

This clone came up many times. CDR3 protein: CASSIGNSGNTIYF. The CDR3 coding sequence is TGTGCCAGTAGTATTGGAAATTCTGGAAACACCATATATTTT. The J gene is TRBJ1-3, the V gene TRBV19; D not resolved. The CDR3 spans 14 residues. Germline CDR1 and CDR2: LNHDA and SQIVND (reference sequence). The germline V and J ends were trimmed by 3 bases and 1 base, with 7 bases remaining between them.

The sample holds a few counts of this clone. A read error may be the cause here, since a much bigger clone is one base away. This chain uses TRBV25-1 with TRBJ2-3, with D possibly being TRBD2 (7 bases). The germline gives CDR1 MGHDK, CDR2 SYGVNS. V was shortened by 3 bases and J by 2 bases, with 9 bases between the two germline ends. The CDR3 totals 14 residues. CDR3 nucleotides: TGTGCCAGCAGTGAGGGGGGGCCCACAGATACGCAGTATTTT. Translating gives CASSEGGPTDTQYF.

In this sample, this clone turned up a few times. One junction end does not reproduce the germline sequence, and a read error may be involved. V gene TRBV27 combines with J gene TRBJ2-7, with TRBD2 matching 14 bases. This CDR3 comprises 16 residues. Germline-derived CDR1 and CDR2 are MNHEY and SMNVEV (reference sequence). CDR3: CASSSRLAGGAGEQCF. Written as DNA, the CDR3 is TGTGCCAGCAGTTCGCGACTAGCGGGAGGGGCGGGGGAGCAGTGCTTC.

This clone has more than one count but fewer than ten. It may be a read error: a sequence one base away is much more abundant. The sample contains more than one DNA sequence encoding this CDR3. The chain has TRBV10-3 and TRBJ2-5; 7 bases map to TRBD2. The CDR3 loop spans 14 amino acids. The junction had 6 bases not matched to a gene; V was cut back by 3 bases and J by 5 bases. Germline V gives CDR1 ENHRY, CDR2 SYGVKD. For the CDR3, the DNA is TGTGCCATCAGTGACTCTAGCGGTCAGGAGACCCAGTACTTC. As protein: CAISDSSGQETQYF.

This clone was recorded at least ten times. V gene TRBV25-1 combines with J gene TRBJ2-3, with D maybe TRBD2 (6 bases). Deletions cut 6 bases from V and 1 base from J, with 11 bases between. Looked up from germline, CDR1 is MGHDK and CDR2 is SYGVNS. CDR3 length equals 14 residues. The CDR3 sequence: CASRPGLGTDTQYF. CDR3 sequence (DNA): TGTGCCAGCAGACCGGGACTTGGCACAGATACGCAGTATTTT.

V gene TRBV30 combines with J gene TRBJ1-3, with D uncertain. The germline V gene has CDR1 GTSNPN and CDR2 SVGIG (reference sequence). The CDR3 covers 11 residues. The V end lost 3 bases, the J end lost 4 bases, and 4 bases lay between the germline ends. Written as DNA, the CDR3 is TGTGCCTGGAGAGGGGGAAACACCATATATTTT. Its translation: CAWRGGNTIYF.